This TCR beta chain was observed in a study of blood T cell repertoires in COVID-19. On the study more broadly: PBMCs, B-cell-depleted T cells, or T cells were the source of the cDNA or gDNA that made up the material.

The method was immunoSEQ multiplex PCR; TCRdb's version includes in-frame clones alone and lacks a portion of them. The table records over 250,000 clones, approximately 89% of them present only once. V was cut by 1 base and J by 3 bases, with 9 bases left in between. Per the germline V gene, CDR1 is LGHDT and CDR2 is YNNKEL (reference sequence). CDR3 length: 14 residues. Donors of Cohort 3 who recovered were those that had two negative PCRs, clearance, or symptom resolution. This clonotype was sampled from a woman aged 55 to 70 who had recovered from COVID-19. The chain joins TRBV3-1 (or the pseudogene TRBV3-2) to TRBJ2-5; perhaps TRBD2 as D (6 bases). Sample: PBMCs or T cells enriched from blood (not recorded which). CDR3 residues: CASSQGGGEETQYF. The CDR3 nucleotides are TGTGCCAGCAGCCAAGGCGGAGGGGAAGAGACCCAGTACTTC.